This T cell receptor beta chain was identified during a study of shared clonotypes between healthy human individuals. The authors distributed each subset's genomic DNA evenly over several immunoSEQ plates. This table comes from immunoSEQ multiplex PCR, and its TCRdb copy is limited to in-frame clones, with some not included. The sample records approximately 1,500,000 clones, over 95% being singletons. Caucasian adults residing in Nashville, Tennessee made up all the donors. To note about this clone: The antigen is not known.

General study results and limits: Naive CD4 clonotypes were shared across several donors at about 5.3%. Sampling covered blood only; tissue repertoires likely differ.

The TCR was taken from a man aged 25 to 40 in good health. The sequenced material came from naive CD4+ T cells sorted from blood. The subset: CD45RA+ positively selected.

CDR3 amino acids: CASSVVAGGREQYF. As DNA, the CDR3 is TGTGCCAGCAGCGTAGTTGCGGGAGGGCGCGAGCAGTACTTC. This chain uses TRBV9 with TRBJ2-7; 9 bases map to TRBD2. J lost 6 bases, V lost 0 bases, and 4 bases had no gene match. CDR1 and CDR2 from the germline V gene are SGDLS and YYNGEE. CDR3 length: 14 amino acids.